A single sample gave rise to the 4 T cell receptor beta chains below, sequenced in a study of cytomegalovirus exposure and HLA in healthy donors. PCR used 60 Vbeta primers and 13 Jbeta primers. Sequencing used immunoSEQ multiplex PCR; TCRdb keeps in-frame clones, though not all of them. The repertoire has about 200,000 clones, around 88% of them found once; the top ten carry around 0.3%. What was sequenced was PBMCs. The receptors shown here come from a woman in her 30s in good health and CMV-seronegative.

The gene calls are TRBV10-1 and TRBJ1-3; a possible D gene is TRBD1 (6 bases). Trimming took off 6 bases at V and 0 bases at J, with 21 bases between the two ends. The germline gives CDR1 WNHNN, CDR2 SYGVQD (reference sequence). This CDR3 contains 18 residues. CDR3 amino acids: CASSRQEGTIYSGNTIYF. CDR3 bases: TGCGCCAGCAGCAGACAGGAAGGAACGATCTACTCTGGAAACACCATATATTTT.

The genes are TRBV4-2 and TRBJ2-7; TRBD2 agrees at 7 bases. The germline V gene encodes CDR1 LGHNA and CDR2 YNFKEQ. J lost 0 bases, V lost 0 bases, and 5 bases had no gene match. The CDR3 has 16 amino acids. The CDR3 DNA is TGTGCCAGCAGCCAAGAGGGGGGGACGGTCTCCTACGAGCAGTACTTC. Its translation: CASSQEGGTVSYEQYF.

The chain combines TRBV7-2 with TRBJ2-1; the D is unclear. Germline V gene data show CDR1 as SGHTA and CDR2 as FQGNSA. CDR3 length: 13 residues. The V gene lost 6 bases and the J gene lost 6 bases, with 12 bases spanning the gap. The CDR3 nucleotides read TGTGCCAGCAGTTCCCCCGCGGCCAATGAGCAGTTCTTC. This encodes CASSSPAANEQFF.

Concerning this clone: Mismatch with germline at one junction end may stem from a read error. The chain combines TRBV7-8 with TRBJ1-1, with D uncertain. The germline V gene has CDR1 SGHVS and CDR2 FQNEAQ. The CDR3 runs to 14 residues. The CDR3 protein is CASSLASVNTEAFF. Here the CDR3 DNA reads TGTGCCAGCAGCCTAGCGTCCGTGAACACTGAAGCTTTCTTT.